These T cell receptor beta chains were read from a single sample in a study of cytomegalovirus exposure and HLA in healthy donors. Assay: immunoSEQ multiplex PCR; the TCRdb copy retains only in-frame clones and omits some. Of over 95,000 clones in the sample, 60% to 85% were seen once. The sample taken for sequencing was PBMCs. These TCRs come from a woman aged 40 to 50 in good health and CMV-seropositive. CDR3s include the opening cysteine and the closing phenylalanine or tryptophan. Each record gives: V gene, clone size, J gene, D gene, CDR3 DNA, CDR3 protein. A D gene is named only where the DNA matches it firmly. Clone size, where shown, is once, few, many, or a class for clones that have expanded.

V gene: TRBV9
clone size: -
J gene: TRBJ2-5
D gene: -
CDR3 DNA: TGTGCCAGCAGCGTAGGACGGGGTTTGGAAGAGACCCAGTACTTC
CDR3 protein: CASSVGRGLEETQYF

V gene: TRBV10-2
clone size: few
J gene: TRBJ1-2
D gene: TRBD1
CDR3 DNA: TGCGCCAGCGTTGGACAGGGGGCTTGGGGCTACACCTTC
CDR3 protein: CASVGQGAWGYTF

V gene: TRBV4-1
clone size: -
J gene: TRBJ2-1
D gene: -
CDR3 DNA: TGCGCCAGCAGCCAAGGGAGGGGGGGCCGGTATTATGAGCAGTTCTTC
CDR3 protein: CASSQGRGGRYYEQFF

V gene: TRBV6-1
clone size: -
J gene: TRBJ2-3
D gene: -
CDR3 DNA: TGTGCCAGCAGGAGACTCTCTTTGGGAGATACGCAGTATTTT
CDR3 protein: CASRRLSLGDTQYF

V gene: TRBV6-6
clone size: -
J gene: TRBJ1-5
D gene: -
CDR3 DNA: TGTGCCAGCACCCCCGGGGGGAGCAATCAGCCCCAGCATTTT
CDR3 protein: CASTPGGSNQPQHF

V gene: TRBV6-5
clone size: -
J gene: TRBJ1-2
D gene: -
CDR3 DNA: TGTGCCAGCAGCCCCATAATTGACACGGCTGGCTACACCTTC
CDR3 protein: CASSPIIDTAGYTF

V gene: TRBV2
clone size: -
J gene: TRBJ2-5
D gene: -
CDR3 DNA: TGTGCCAGCAGTGGACAGGTAGAGACCCAGTACTTC
CDR3 protein: CASSGQVETQYF

V gene: TRBV5-4
clone size: -
J gene: TRBJ1-2
D gene: -
CDR3 DNA: TGTGCCAGCAGCTTGGAGAAGCGAGCCACCTTC
CDR3 protein: CASSLEKRATF

V gene: TRBV6-5
clone size: -
J gene: TRBJ2-2
D gene: -
CDR3 DNA: TGTGCCAGCACACAGGGCCCCCGCGCCGGGGAGCTGTTTTTT
CDR3 protein: CASTQGPRAGELFF

V gene: TRBV30
clone size: -
J gene: TRBJ1-4
D gene: TRBD1
CDR3 DNA: TGTGCCTGCCACAGGGGCCCCGCCGAAAAACTGTTTTTT
CDR3 protein: CACHRGPAEKLFF

V gene: TRBV10-3
clone size: -
J gene: TRBJ1-3
D gene: -
CDR3 DNA: TGTGCCATCAGTGTCCAGGGTTTGTCTGGAAACACCATATATTTT
CDR3 protein: CAISVQGLSGNTIYF

V gene: TRBV7-2
clone size: -
J gene: TRBJ1-3
D gene: -
CDR3 DNA: TGTGCCAGCAGCTTAGGAGCGGGCCCCATATATTTT
CDR3 protein: CASSLGAGPIYF

V gene: TRBV6-6
clone size: few
J gene: TRBJ2-7
D gene: -
CDR3 DNA: TGTGCCAGCAGTTACTCGGCCCCCCAGACCTACGAGCAGTACTTC
CDR3 protein: CASSYSAPQTYEQYF

V gene: TRBV4-1
clone size: -
J gene: TRBJ2-1
D gene: TRBD2
CDR3 DNA: TGCGCCAGCAGCCGGGGGACTAGCGGATACAATGAGCAGTTCTTC
CDR3 protein: CASSRGTSGYNEQFF

V gene: TRBV9
clone size: -
J gene: TRBJ2-1
D gene: TRBD1
CDR3 DNA: TGTGCCAGCAGCGGACGGACAGGGGGATACAATGAGCAGTTCTTC
CDR3 protein: CASSGRTGGYNEQFF

V gene: TRBV7-2
clone size: -
J gene: TRBJ1-2
D gene: -
CDR3 DNA: TGTGCCAGCAGCTCGAACTATGGCTACACCTTC
CDR3 protein: CASSSNYGYTF

V gene: TRBV6-5
clone size: few
J gene: TRBJ1-2
D gene: TRBD1
CDR3 DNA: TGTGCCAGCAGTTACTCAGGCAGGGGGGCCTATGGCTACACCTTC
CDR3 protein: CASSYSGRGAYGYTF

V gene: TRBV6-5
clone size: -
J gene: TRBJ2-7
D gene: TRBD1
CDR3 DNA: TGTGCCAGCAGTTCCGGGGCCCCGGGACAGTCCTACGAGCAGTACTTC
CDR3 protein: CASSSGAPGQSYEQYF

V gene: TRBV2
clone size: few
J gene: TRBJ1-3
D gene: -
CDR3 DNA: TGTGCCAGCAGTGACTACAGTGGAAACACCATATATTTT
CDR3 protein: CASSDYSGNTIYF

V gene: TRBV4-1
clone size: few
J gene: TRBJ2-3
D gene: TRBD2
CDR3 DNA: TGCGCCAGCAGCCAGAGACTAGCGGGGGGTCCTAGCACAGATACGCAGTATTTT
CDR3 protein: CASSQRLAGGPSTDTQYF

V gene: TRBV6-6
clone size: -
J gene: TRBJ2-7
D gene: -
CDR3 DNA: TGTGCCAGCATCTCAGGAGGTAACTCCTACGAGCAGTACTTC
CDR3 protein: CASISGGNSYEQYF

V gene: TRBV9
clone size: few
J gene: TRBJ1-2
D gene: TRBD1
CDR3 DNA: TGTGCCAGCAAACGAGGGACAGGGGGTAGCTATGGCTACACCTTC
CDR3 protein: CASKRGTGGSYGYTF

V gene: TRBV10-3
clone size: -
J gene: TRBJ1-1
D gene: -
CDR3 DNA: TGTGCCATCAGTGAGAGCGGGGGTCGGAACACTGAAGCTTTCTTT
CDR3 protein: CAISESGGRNTEAFF

V gene: TRBV5-5
clone size: -
J gene: TRBJ2-1
D gene: -
CDR3 DNA: TGTGCCAGCACCTCCTCTAGGGGCCCAGCAGTCCACAATGAGCAGTTCTTC
CDR3 protein: CASTSSRGPAVHNEQFF

V gene: TRBV28
clone size: -
J gene: TRBJ2-7
D gene: -
CDR3 DNA: TGTGCCAGCAGTTTGCAAGGACTGACCTACGAGCAGTACTTC
CDR3 protein: CASSLQGLTYEQYF

V gene: TRBV5-1
clone size: -
J gene: TRBJ2-7
D gene: TRBD1
CDR3 DNA: TGCGCCAGCTCCACAGGGGGACAGGGGTACTACGAGCAGTACTTC
CDR3 protein: CASSTGGQGYYEQYF